Below, 30 T cell receptor beta chains from the same sample are listed, as sequenced in a study of cytomegalovirus exposure and HLA in healthy donors. PCR amplification relied on 60 Vbeta primers (plus 13 Jbeta primers). The data were produced by immunoSEQ multiplex PCR, yet TCRdb's version contains in-frame clones alone and is incomplete. The table lists around 120,000 clones, roughly 83% of them singletons, with about 4.5% in the top ten. Sequencing was carried out using PBMCs. The receptors here all came from a man aged 30-40 years in good health and CMV-seropositive.

The chain combines TRBV7-2 with TRBJ1-2; 7 bases are a match to TRBD1. The CDR3 has 12 amino acids. V shed 5 bases, J shed 4 bases, and the junction held 1 base outside the gene matches. Per the germline V gene, CDR1 is SGHTA and CDR2 is FQGNSA. CDR3 sequence reads: CASSRDSYGYTF. The CDR3 DNA follows: TGTGCCAGCAGCAGGGACAGCTATGGCTACACCTTC.

The chain combines TRBV9 with TRBJ2-7, with a possible D match to TRBD2 (6 bases). Germline V gene data show CDR1 as SGDLS and CDR2 as YYNGEE. V gave up 0 bases and J gave up 2 bases, with 9 bases separating them. The CDR3 totals 14 residues. CDR3 coding DNA: TGTGCCAGCAGCGTAGCGGGCGGGACCTACGAGCAGTACTTC. Translation: CASSVAGGTYEQYF.

The chain links TRBV19 to TRBJ1-1; D call uncertain. Per germline, CDR1 LNHDA and CDR2 SQIVND (reference sequence). Trimming pared 3 bases from V and 4 bases from J, leaving 9 bases between. CDR3 size: 13 residues. In DNA form, the CDR3 reads TGTGCCAGTAGTATTTTACAGACCACTGAAGCTTTCTTT. This codes for CASSILQTTEAFF.

The gene calls are TRBV27 and TRBJ2-2; D is uncertain. This CDR3 has 13 residues. V was clipped by 7 bases and J by 0 bases, with 6 bases between them. In germline, CDR1 is MNHEY, CDR2 SMNVEV (reference sequence). The CDR3 nucleotides are TGTGCCAGCACCATTCCGAACACCGGGGAGCTGTTTTTT. Amino acid sequence: CASTIPNTGELFF.

The genes are TRBV18 and TRBJ1-4; 10 positions match TRBD1. The ends lost 3 bases at V and 0 bases at J; junction bases unmatched: 4. This CDR3 is 17 amino acids long. Germline CDR1 KGHSH, CDR2 LQKENI. Here the CDR3 reads CASSPGQGFATNEKLFF. The CDR3 bases are TGTGCCAGCTCACCGGGACAGGGGTTTGCAACTAATGAAAAACTGTTTTTT.

The chain employs TRBV6-5 and TRBJ1-6; D uncertain. The CDR3 is 16 amino acids. The germline V gene has CDR1 MNHEY and CDR2 SVGAGI. Deletions cut 3 bases from V and 2 bases from J, with 11 bases between. CDR3 region: CASSYRGIAYNSPLHF. The DNA for the CDR3 is TGTGCCAGCAGTTATCGAGGGATAGCCTATAATTCACCCCTCCACTTT.

The gene calls are TRBV5-4 and TRBJ2-1, with 16 bases aligning to TRBD2. The CDR3 extends over 15 amino acids. CDR1 is SGHNT and CDR2 is YYREEE in the germline V gene (reference sequence). V lost 4 bases and J lost 10; bases outside the gene matches: 5. CDR3: CASSTGLAGGREQFF. DNA for the CDR3: TGTGCCAGCAGCACGGGACTAGCGGGGGGGCGAGAGCAGTTCTTC. The full variable domain, rest sourced from reference TRBV5-4 and TRBJ2-1, is ETGVTQSPTHLIKTRGQQVTLRCSSQSGHNTVSWYQQALGQGPQFIFQYYREEENGRGNFPPRFSGLQFPNYSSELNVNALELDDSALYLCASSTGLAGGREQFFGPGTRLTVL.

This clone occurred a few times. V gene TRBV7-2 combines with J gene TRBJ2-6; 9 bases map to TRBD1. CDR1 SGHTA and CDR2 FQGNSA come from the germline V gene. Trimming at V came to 1 base and at J to 1 base, leaving 5 bases not matched to a gene. CDR3 length equals 18 residues. The CDR3 DNA reads TGTGCCAGCAGCTTAGTTGGGACAGGGTTGTCTGGGGCCAACGTCCTGACTTTC. This encodes CASSLVGTGLSGANVLTF.

This clone was observed a handful of times. This sequence joins TRBV6-6 and TRBJ1-1, with TRBD1 identical over 9 bases. V shed 5 bases, J shed 6 bases, and the junction held 10 bases outside the gene matches. This CDR3 spans 15 amino acids. Germline CDR1 MNHNY, CDR2 SVGAGI (reference sequence). The CDR3 is CASSQLGTGMPEAFF. The DNA of the CDR3 is TGTGCCAGCAGTCAACTCGGGACAGGGATGCCTGAAGCTTTCTTT.

This clone was counted many times. The chain employs TRBV18 and TRBJ2-3, with TRBD1 matching 9 bases. The CDR3 runs 16 residues. Trimming at V came to 3 bases and at J to 2 bases, leaving 6 bases not matched to a gene. Per germline, CDR1 KGHSH and CDR2 LQKENI. This CDR3 reads CASSPRQGGTTDTQYF. In DNA, the CDR3 is TGTGCCAGCTCACCTCGACAGGGGGGGACCACAGATACGCAGTATTTT.

This chain joins TRBV2 and TRBJ2-1; 10 bases fit TRBD2. Germline V gene sequence: CDR1 SNHLY, CDR2 FYNNEI. The length of the CDR3 is 15 residues. With V trimmed by 6 bases and J by 0 bases, 2 bases remained unmatched. The CDR3 protein is CASRLAGGSYNEQFF. The CDR3 DNA reads as TGTGCCAGCAGGTTAGCGGGAGGCTCCTACAATGAGCAGTTCTTC.

The chain carries TRBV30 and TRBJ2-1; D is possibly TRBD2 (6 bases). CDR3 length: 13 residues. Trimming stripped 2 bases from V and 3 bases from J, with 8 bases between. From germline, CDR1 is GTSNPN and CDR2 SVGIG (reference sequence). This CDR3 reads CAWSTSSYNEQFF. The CDR3 DNA is TGTGCCTGGAGTACTAGCAGCTACAATGAGCAGTTCTTC.

The chain is built from TRBV4-1 and TRBJ1-2; 8 positions match TRBD1. V lost 7 bases, J lost 0 bases, and 7 bases stayed unmatched. Germline CDR1 MGHRA, CDR2 YSYEKL. This CDR3 has 15 amino acids. The CDR3 DNA reads TGCGCCAGCACCTTCTCGACAGGGGCTAACTATGGCTACACCTTC. It translates to CASTFSTGANYGYTF.

The V and J genes are TRBV7-9 and TRBJ2-3, with a possible D match to TRBD2 (6 bases). Trimming removed 8 bases at V and 0 bases at J, with 18 bases between. The germline V gene has CDR1 SEHNR and CDR2 FQNEAQ (reference sequence). This CDR3 region has 16 residues. In DNA, the CDR3 is TGTGCCAGCGGTCCCCTCGGTGCGGGGAGCACAGATACGCAGTATTTT. Translating it yields CASGPLGAGSTDTQYF. Filled out from reference TRBV7-9 and TRBJ2-3, the complete variable domain reads DTGVSQNPRHKITKRGQNVTFRCDPISEHNRLYWYRQTLGQGPEFLTYFQNEAQLEKSRLLSDRFSAERPKGSFSTLEIQRTEQGDSAMYLCASGPLGAGSTDTQYFGPGTRLTVL.

The chain uses TRBV7-3 and TRBJ1-1; perhaps TRBD1 as D (6 bases). Germline-derived CDR1 and CDR2 are SGHTA and FQGTGA. V was clipped by 1 base and J by 1 base, with 10 bases between them. This CDR3 spans 15 amino acids. CDR3 loop: CASSLRGGPNTEAFF. The CDR3 DNA reads as TGTGCCAGCAGCTTAAGGGGGGGCCCGAACACTGAAGCTTTCTTT. Full variable domain (rest looked up from reference TRBV7-3 and TRBJ1-1): GAGVSQTPSNKVTEKGKYVELRCDPISGHTALYWYRQSLGQGPEFLIYFQGTGAADDSGLPNDRFFAVRPEGSVSTLKIQRTERGDSAVYLCASSLRGGPNTEAFFGQGTRLTVV.

The rearrangement links TRBV9 to TRBJ2-3; 12 bases agree with TRBD2. Germline CDR1 and CDR2: SGDLS and YYNGEE. Trimming cost V 4 bases and J 1 base; bases outside gene matches: 10. CDR3 length: 18 residues. The CDR3 DNA is TGTGCCAGCAGCCTAAGGGTGGCTAGCGGGAGGGGCACAGATACGCAGTATTTT. Translating it yields CASSLRVASGRGTDTQYF.

This chain links TRBV7-2 with TRBJ2-2; a possible D gene is TRBD1 (6 bases). CDR3 size: 16 residues. The germline gives CDR1 SGHTA, CDR2 FQGNSA. V dropped 4 bases and J dropped 4 bases, with 16 bases sitting between them. CDR3 amino acids: CASSSSRTVPTGELFF. CDR3 in DNA: TGTGCCAGCAGCTCCTCCCGGACAGTCCCCACCGGGGAGCTGTTTTTT.

The chain has TRBV6-5 and TRBJ1-1, with a tentative D call TRBD1 (6 bases). The V end lost 6 bases, the J end lost 2 bases, and 13 bases lay between the germline ends. Germline CDR1 is MNHEY and CDR2 is SVGAGI. This CDR3 comprises 14 residues. The CDR3 region is CASSQGTPNTEAFF. The CDR3 region has the DNA TGTGCCAGCAGCCAAGGGACACCAAACACTGAAGCTTTCTTT.

A word on this clone: At one of its ends the junction is not consistent with the germline gene, which may arise from a read error. This chain connects TRBV6-4 to TRBJ1-2; D call uncertain. The CDR3 is 15 amino acids. Germline V gene data show CDR1 as MRHNA and CDR2 as SNTAGT. In nucleotides, the CDR3 is TGTGCCAGCACCCGACCTGGACGGAATGACTATGACTACACCTTC. Protein: CASTRPGRNDYDYTF.

This clone turned up a few times. The CDR3 sequence is CASSTEYLSGDPYGYTF. CDR3 DNA sequence: TGTGCCAGCAGCACGGAGTACCTCTCAGGGGACCCCTATGGCTACACCTTC. This chain links TRBV21-1 with TRBJ1-2; TRBD1, the D gene given by the table, was not confirmed from the DNA. TRBV21-1 represents a pseudogene. This CDR3 is 17 amino acids long.

This sequence joins TRBV2 and TRBJ1-2; D is possibly TRBD1 (5 bases). Germline CDR1 reads SNHLY; CDR2 reads FYNNEI. V gave up 3 bases and J gave up 2 bases, with 13 bases separating them. This CDR3 contains 15 residues. Here the CDR3 DNA reads TGTGCCAGCAGTGAGCGTCGGGAGGGGAACTATGGCTACACCTTC. Amino acids: CASSERREGNYGYTF.

The chain links TRBV6-1 to TRBJ2-3, with 10 bases fitting TRBD2. The CDR3 extends over 13 amino acids. V lost 6 bases to trimming and J lost 8 bases; unmatched junction nucleotides: 5. The germline V gene encodes CDR1 MNHNS and CDR2 SASEGT. The CDR3 spells CASSLAGAATQYF. DNA of the CDR3: TGTGCCAGCAGCCTAGCGGGAGCCGCTACGCAGTATTTT.

The chain has TRBV4-3 and TRBJ2-1; D gene unclear. This CDR3 region has 16 residues. CDR1 and CDR2 (germline): LGHNA, YSLEER. V was pared by 1 base and J by 4 bases, with 14 bases between. The CDR3 nucleotides are TGCGCCAGCAGCCAAGGGATTGGCGGATTTTACAATGAGCAGTTCTTC. The encoded protein is CASSQGIGGFYNEQFF.

The chain carries TRBV11-3 and TRBJ1-1, with D uncertain. V was cut by 5 bases and J by 1 base, with 17 bases left in between. The CDR3 is made up of 16 amino acids. CDR1 is SGHNT, CDR2 YENEEA, per germline. Here the CDR3 reads CASSHGVESWNTEAFF. CDR3 in DNA: TGTGCCAGCAGCCACGGCGTGGAGTCATGGAACACTGAAGCTTTCTTT.

The chain employs TRBV7-2 and TRBJ2-2; 8 nucleotides line up with TRBD2. V lost 5 bases to trimming and J lost 4 bases; unmatched junction nucleotides: 3. This CDR3 is 14 amino acids long. Germline V gene data show CDR1 as SGHTA and CDR2 as FQGNSA. The CDR3 reads CASSVLAATGELFF. The CDR3 DNA sequence: TGTGCCAGCAGCGTACTAGCGGCCACCGGGGAGCTGTTTTTT.

The CDR3 region is CASSQVLQGGEKLFF. In DNA form, the CDR3 reads TGCGCCAGCAGCCAAGTACTACAGGGCGGTGAAAAACTGTTTTTT. The chain joins TRBV4-1 to TRBJ1-4, with a tentative D call TRBD1 (6 bases). Germline V lookup: CDR1 MGHRA, CDR2 YSYEKL. The CDR3 is 15 amino acids. Trimming pared 1 base from V and 7 bases from J, leaving 13 bases between.

The rearrangement uses TRBV9 and TRBJ2-3, with 10 bases fitting TRBD2. The CDR3 runs to 16 residues. Trimming removed 0 bases from V and 4 bases from J; junction bases left unmatched: 5. Germline CDR1 reads SGDLS; CDR2 reads YYNGEE. CDR3 in DNA: TGTGCCAGCAGCGTAGAGACTAGCGGGTTGCCAGATACGCAGTATTTT. Encoded protein: CASSVETSGLPDTQYF.

This clone was seen a handful of times. V is TRBV29-1 and J is TRBJ2-7; maybe TRBD1 (7 bases). V was shortened by 4 bases and J by 4 bases, with 17 bases between the two germline ends. The V gene's germline CDR1 is SQVTM and CDR2 ANQGSEA. The CDR3 totals 14 residues. CDR3 nucleotide sequence: TGCAGCGTTGGCCGTCCAGGGGGGATGTACGAGCAGTACTTC. It encodes CSVGRPGGMYEQYF.

The V gene is TRBV28, the J gene TRBJ2-3, with TRBD1 matching 8 bases. The CDR3 consists of 16 residues. Germline CDR1 and CDR2: MDHEN and SYDVKM. V dropped 2 bases and J dropped 6; count of bases not matched to a gene: 10. CDR3 nucleotides: TGTGCCAGCAGTTTAGAGCTGACAGGGGCTACGGATACGCAGTATTTT. Translation gives CASSLELTGATDTQYF.

This clone was seen only a few times. This sequence joins TRBV9 and TRBJ2-1; 7 bases are a match to TRBD2. Germline CDR1 and CDR2: SGDLS and YYNGEE. With V trimmed by 4 bases and J by 0 bases, 13 bases remained unmatched. The CDR3 is 18 amino acids. The CDR3 region is CASSPHVGRGYSYNEQFF. Written as DNA, the CDR3 is TGTGCCAGCAGCCCACACGTAGGGCGGGGGTACTCCTACAATGAGCAGTTCTTC.